Presented here are 20 T cell receptor beta chains from one specimen sequenced in a study of CD8 T cells in ankylosing spondylitis (dated by TCRdb to about 2017). Libraries were prepared through 5' RACE. Sequencing took place on an Illumina HiSeq 2500. TCRdb applied fastp at Q25 and MiXCR to the public reads, then kept only in-frame beta chains. CDR3 protein duplicates are merged, each entry listing the most common genes and DNA. The sample records some 800,000 distinct CDR3 sequences, about 10% of which are singletons. Less than 0.65% of the sample belongs to the ten largest clones. Their specific antigens are unknown. The full study reports these points: Blood from ankylosing spondylitis patients appeared to be characterized by a TCR beta motif made up of eight highly homologous amino acid variants.

Sequenced material: blood, either unsorted or a sorted T cell fraction (not recorded which). The source of these receptors is a male donor with ankylosing spondylitis.

The chain carries TRBV12-3 or TRBV12-4 and TRBJ1-4, with D maybe TRBD1 (5 bases). This CDR3 region has 14 residues. Trimming removed 6 bases at V and 7 bases at J, with 15 bases between. CDR3 sequence reads: CASSVAGRGEKLFF. The CDR3 DNA follows: TGTGCCAGCAGCGTCGCTGGGAGGGGTGAAAAACTGTTTTTT.

The table lists this clonotype with a few counts. The chain has TRBV5-1 and TRBJ2-1; 11 nucleotides align to TRBD2. The germline gives CDR1 SGHRS, CDR2 YFSETQ. Losses at the gene ends were 3 bases for V and 6 bases for J; bases not matched to a gene: 5. The CDR3 has 15 residues. DNA of the CDR3: TGCGCCAGCAGCTCCGCCGGGACTAGCGGCAATGAGCAGTTCTTC. The encoded protein is CASSSAGTSGNEQFF.

This sequence joins TRBV3-1 and TRBJ2-1, with 9 positions matching TRBD2. The J segment lost 7 bases and the V segment lost 2 bases, leaving 12 bases of the junction unmatched. CDR1 and CDR2 from the germline V gene are LGHDT and YNNKEL (reference sequence). There are 17 residues in the CDR3. CDR3: CASSQIPIAGARNEQFF. CDR3 nucleotide sequence: TGTGCCAGCAGCCAAATCCCAATAGCGGGAGCAAGGAATGAGCAGTTCTTC.

Note on this clonotype: The germline gene is not matched at one end of the junction; a read error may be the cause. The chain recombines TRBV10-3 with TRBJ2-3, with 8 positions matching TRBD1. The CDR3 loop spans 15 amino acids. Germline V gene lookup returns CDR1 ENHRY and CDR2 SYGVKD. The CDR3 here is CAISEQGVVTDMQYF. In DNA form, the CDR3 reads TGTGCCATCAGTGAACAGGGGGTTGTTACAGATATGCAGTATTTT.

In this sample, this clonotype turned up a few times. The rearrangement joins TRBV5-1 to TRBJ2-7; possible D gene TRBD2, 6 bases. This CDR3 contains 14 residues. Deletions cut 0 bases from V and 3 bases from J, with 10 bases between. CDR1 SGHRS and CDR2 YFSETQ come from the germline V gene. CDR3 loop: CASSLGDSYYEQYF. CDR3 coding DNA: TGCGCCAGCAGCTTGGGGGACTCCTACTACGAGCAGTACTTC.

The rearrangement links TRBV20-1 to TRBJ2-7; weak D call: TRBD2 (5 bases). V lost 6 bases to trimming and J lost 1 base, with 13 bases between them. Germline CDR1 reads DFQATT; CDR2 reads SNEGSKA (reference sequence). This CDR3 comprises 13 residues. CDR3: CSARVSPSYEQYF. CDR3 in DNA: TGCAGTGCGAGGGTCTCCCCTTCCTACGAGCAGTACTTC.

This clonotype was counted a few times. The J gene is TRBJ2-3, the V gene TRBV12-3 or TRBV12-4, with D possibly matching TRBD1 (6 bases). The CDR3 is 14 residues long. The V end lost 5 bases, the J end lost 3 bases, and 12 bases lay between the germline ends. The CDR3 here is CASSGGEGTDTQYF. The CDR3 DNA reads TGTGCCAGCAGTGGGGGCGAGGGTACAGATACGCAGTATTTT.

As DNA, the CDR3 is TGCGCCAGCAGCCAGACCTCCATGGGAGAGACCCAGTACTTC. Translating it yields CASSQTSMGETQYF. The chain joins TRBV4-3 to TRBJ2-5; D remains unclear. Germline lookup yields CDR1 LGHNA and CDR2 YSLEER. Trimming left V 3 bases short and J 4 bases short, with 12 bases between. The CDR3 has 14 amino acids.

This clonotype showed up many times. The genes are TRBV12-3 or TRBV12-4 and TRBJ1-1; TRBD1 might be the D (5 bases). The V and J ends lost 5 bases and 3 bases respectively, with 16 bases between them. CDR3 length: 15 amino acids. This CDR3 is CASSLFGGSDTEAFF. The CDR3 DNA is TGTGCCAGCAGTCTTTTCGGGGGTTCGGACACTGAAGCTTTCTTT.

This chain connects TRBV4-1 to TRBJ1-5; D remains unclear. Deletions cut 0 bases from V and 12 bases from J, with 12 bases between. Germline V gene sequence: CDR1 MGHRA, CDR2 YSYEKL. There are 13 residues in the CDR3. The CDR3 sequence: CASSQDQVGLQHF. The CDR3 region has the DNA TGCGCCAGCAGCCAAGATCAGGTAGGGCTCCAGCATTTT.

This clonotype was counted only a few times. The CDR3 reads CASRRGSSSNQPQHF. As DNA, the CDR3 is TGTGCCAGCAGGAGGGGCTCCAGTAGCAATCAGCCCCAGCATTTT. The rearrangement links TRBV6-1 to TRBJ1-5; D perhaps matches TRBD1 (5 bases). In germline, CDR1 is MNHNS, CDR2 SASEGT. The CDR3 consists of 15 residues. Trimming removed 6 bases at V and 0 bases at J, with 12 bases between.

This clonotype came up a few times. V usage is TRBV4-2 and J usage is TRBJ2-7; 13 bases line up with TRBD2. With 4 bases clipped from V and 3 bases from J, the junction kept 6 bases outside the gene matches. Germline-derived CDR1 and CDR2 are LGHNA and YNFKEQ. This CDR3 is built from 16 residues. As DNA, the CDR3 is TGTGCCAGCAGCCGCACTAGCGGGGGGGCCTACTACGAGCAGTACTTC. It translates to CASSRTSGGAYYEQYF.

This clonotype was seen at least ten times. This chain uses TRBV20-1 with TRBJ1-4, with D unclear. V was pared by 2 bases and J by 8 bases, with 9 bases between. CDR3 length equals 12 residues. The V gene's germline CDR1 is DFQATT and CDR2 SNEGSKA (reference sequence). CDR3 residues: CSARKGREKLFF. In nucleotides, the CDR3 is TGCAGTGCTAGAAAAGGGAGAGAAAAACTGTTTTTT.

This clonotype occurred a few times. The chain recombines TRBV5-1 with TRBJ2-7; 9 bases align to TRBD2. With V trimmed by 1 base and J by 0 bases, 2 bases remained unmatched. CDR1 SGHRS and CDR2 YFSETQ come from the germline V gene. This CDR3 is built from 15 residues. The CDR3 DNA reads as TGCGCCAGCAGCTTGAATAGCGGGAGCTCCTACGAGCAGTACTTC. Amino acid sequence: CASSLNSGSSYEQYF.

The rearrangement links TRBV3-1 to TRBJ2-7, with 8 bases matching TRBD2. V shed 1 base and J 5 bases; nucleotides not matched to a gene: 4. The CDR3 runs to 14 residues. CDR1 is LGHDT and CDR2 is YNNKEL in the germline V gene (reference sequence). CDR3 loop: CASSQGTSRNEQYF. DNA of the CDR3: TGTGCCAGCAGCCAAGGGACTAGCCGTAACGAGCAGTACTTC.

This clonotype has ten or more counts. The chain is built from TRBV20-1 and TRBJ2-2; D is ambiguous. V lost 7 bases to trimming and J lost 1 base, with 10 bases between them. The germline gives CDR1 DFQATT, CDR2 SNEGSKA (reference sequence). The CDR3 consists of 13 residues. CDR3 bases: TGCAGTGGGGCACCCCGGAACACCGGGGAGCTGTTTTTT. Its translation: CSGAPRNTGELFF.

This clonotype has just a few counts. The V call is TRBV28, the J call TRBJ1-2; D remains ambiguous. This CDR3 is built from 11 residues. Per germline, CDR1 MDHEN and CDR2 SYDVKM. Deletions cut 3 bases from V and 7 bases from J, with 6 bases between. Here the CDR3 reads CASSFLGGYTF. The CDR3 bases are TGTGCCAGCAGTTTTCTCGGTGGCTACACCTTC.

This clonotype was seen a handful of times. This sequence joins TRBV11-2 and TRBJ2-5; D is uncertain. This CDR3 contains 15 residues. Germline V lookup: CDR1 SGHAT, CDR2 FQNNGV. The V end lost 1 base, the J end lost 1 base, and 10 bases lay between the germline ends. This CDR3 is CASSLVMSVQETQYF. The CDR3 nucleotides read TGTGCCAGCAGCTTAGTGATGTCTGTCCAAGAGACCCAGTACTTC.

This clonotype was observed a few times. The chain links TRBV7-6 to TRBJ2-3; TRBD2 matches at 12 bases. V shed 2 bases, J shed 5 bases, and the junction held 8 bases outside the gene matches. Looked up from germline, CDR1 is SGHVS and CDR2 is FNYEAQ. This CDR3 spans 17 amino acids. CDR3 DNA: TGTGCCAGCAGCTTATCCCGACTAGCGGGAGACCGAGATACGCAGTATTTT. It translates to CASSLSRLAGDRDTQYF.

This clonotype was recorded a few times. V and J are TRBV11-2 and TRBJ2-1; 8 bases align to TRBD2. This CDR3 is 14 amino acids long. V was clipped by 1 base and J by 12 bases; unmatched bases: 8. Germline lookup yields CDR1 SGHAT and CDR2 FQNNGV. CDR3 coding DNA: TGTGCCAGCAGCTTAGGCCGGGGGGGAATTCCGCAGTTCTTC. Protein: CASSLGRGGIPQFF.